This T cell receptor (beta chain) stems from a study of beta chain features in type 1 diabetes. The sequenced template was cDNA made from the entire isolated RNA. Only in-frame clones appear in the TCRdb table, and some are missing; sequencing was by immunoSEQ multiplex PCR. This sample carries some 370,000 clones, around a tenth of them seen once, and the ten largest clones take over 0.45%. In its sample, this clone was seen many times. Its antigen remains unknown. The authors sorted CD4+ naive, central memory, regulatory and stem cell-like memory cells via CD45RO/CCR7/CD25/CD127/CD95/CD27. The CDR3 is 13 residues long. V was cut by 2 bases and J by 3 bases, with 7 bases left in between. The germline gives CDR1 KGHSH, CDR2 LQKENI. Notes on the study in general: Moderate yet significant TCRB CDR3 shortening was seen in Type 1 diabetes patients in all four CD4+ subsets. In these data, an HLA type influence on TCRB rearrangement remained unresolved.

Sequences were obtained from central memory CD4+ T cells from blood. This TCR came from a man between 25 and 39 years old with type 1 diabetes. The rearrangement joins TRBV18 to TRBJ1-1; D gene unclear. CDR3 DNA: TGTGCCAGCTCACCAGGGAGGGACACTGAAGCTTTCTTT. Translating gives CASSPGRDTEAFF.